The clone carrying this T cell receptor (beta chain) was detected only a few times. Original analysis: How many nucleated cells were present was estimated from reference gene primer amplification. Generated by immunoSEQ multiplex PCR, the TCRdb table keeps only in-frame clones and is missing some. That table gives V, J and clone size, and the DNA gave D and trimming. The table shows roughly 40,000 clones, with around 89% occurring only once. The data are from a study of blood T cell repertoires in COVID-19. Study information: Both acute and convalescent COVID-19 samples were obtained from the United States, Italy and Spain.

Per germline, CDR1 SGHVS and CDR2 FQNEAQ. The CDR3 has 16 residues. The germline V and J ends were trimmed by 5 bases and 3 bases, with 20 bases remaining between them. This clonotype was obtained from a man aged 50-60 years with active COVID-19. The gene calls are TRBV7-8 and TRBJ2-7, with D perhaps matching TRBD2 (6 bases). Sequencing was performed on peripheral blood. The CDR3 reads CASSHLTGRRVYEQYF. As DNA, the CDR3 is TGTGCCAGCAGCCATCTTACAGGAAGGAGGGTCTACGAGCAGTACTTC.